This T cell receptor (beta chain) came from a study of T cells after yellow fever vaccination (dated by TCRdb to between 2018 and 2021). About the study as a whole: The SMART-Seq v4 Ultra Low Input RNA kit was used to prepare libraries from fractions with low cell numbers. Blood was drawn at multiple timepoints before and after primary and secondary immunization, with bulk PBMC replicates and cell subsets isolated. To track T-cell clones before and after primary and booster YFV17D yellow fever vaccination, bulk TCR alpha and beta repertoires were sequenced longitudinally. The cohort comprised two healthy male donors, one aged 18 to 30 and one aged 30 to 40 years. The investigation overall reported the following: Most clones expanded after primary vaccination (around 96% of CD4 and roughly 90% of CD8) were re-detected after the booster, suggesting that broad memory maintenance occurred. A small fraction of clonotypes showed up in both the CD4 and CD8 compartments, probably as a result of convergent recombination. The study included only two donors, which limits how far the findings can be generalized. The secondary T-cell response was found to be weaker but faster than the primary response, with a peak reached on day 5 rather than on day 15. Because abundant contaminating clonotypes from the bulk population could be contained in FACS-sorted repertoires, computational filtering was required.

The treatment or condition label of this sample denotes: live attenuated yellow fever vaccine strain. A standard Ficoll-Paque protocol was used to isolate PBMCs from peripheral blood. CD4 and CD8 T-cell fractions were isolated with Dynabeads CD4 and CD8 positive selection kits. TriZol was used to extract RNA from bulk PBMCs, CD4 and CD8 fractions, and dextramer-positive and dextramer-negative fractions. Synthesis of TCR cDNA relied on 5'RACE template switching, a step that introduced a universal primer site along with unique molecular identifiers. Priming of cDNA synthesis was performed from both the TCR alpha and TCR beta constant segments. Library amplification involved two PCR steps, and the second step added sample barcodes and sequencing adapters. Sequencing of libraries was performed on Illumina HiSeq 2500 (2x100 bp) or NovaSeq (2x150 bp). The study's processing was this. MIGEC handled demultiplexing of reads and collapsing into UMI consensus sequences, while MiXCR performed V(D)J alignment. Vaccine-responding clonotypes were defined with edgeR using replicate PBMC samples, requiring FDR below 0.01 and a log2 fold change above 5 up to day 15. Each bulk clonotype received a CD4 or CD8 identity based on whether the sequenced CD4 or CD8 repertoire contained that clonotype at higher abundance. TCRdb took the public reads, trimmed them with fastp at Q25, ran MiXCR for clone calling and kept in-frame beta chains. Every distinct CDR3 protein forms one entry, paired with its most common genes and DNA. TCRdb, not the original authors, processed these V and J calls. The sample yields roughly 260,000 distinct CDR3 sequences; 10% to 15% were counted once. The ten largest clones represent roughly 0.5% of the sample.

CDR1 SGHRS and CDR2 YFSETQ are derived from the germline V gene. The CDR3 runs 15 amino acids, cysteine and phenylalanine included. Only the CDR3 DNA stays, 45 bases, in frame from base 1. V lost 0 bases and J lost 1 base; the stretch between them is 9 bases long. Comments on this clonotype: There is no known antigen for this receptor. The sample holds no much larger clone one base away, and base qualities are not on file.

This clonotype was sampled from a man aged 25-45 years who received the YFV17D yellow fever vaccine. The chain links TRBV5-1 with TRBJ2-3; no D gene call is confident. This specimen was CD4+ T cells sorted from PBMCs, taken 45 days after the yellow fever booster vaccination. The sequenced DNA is TGCGCCAGCAGCTTGGAAAGACTTCGCACAGATACGCAGTATTTT. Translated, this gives CASSLERLRTDTQYF.